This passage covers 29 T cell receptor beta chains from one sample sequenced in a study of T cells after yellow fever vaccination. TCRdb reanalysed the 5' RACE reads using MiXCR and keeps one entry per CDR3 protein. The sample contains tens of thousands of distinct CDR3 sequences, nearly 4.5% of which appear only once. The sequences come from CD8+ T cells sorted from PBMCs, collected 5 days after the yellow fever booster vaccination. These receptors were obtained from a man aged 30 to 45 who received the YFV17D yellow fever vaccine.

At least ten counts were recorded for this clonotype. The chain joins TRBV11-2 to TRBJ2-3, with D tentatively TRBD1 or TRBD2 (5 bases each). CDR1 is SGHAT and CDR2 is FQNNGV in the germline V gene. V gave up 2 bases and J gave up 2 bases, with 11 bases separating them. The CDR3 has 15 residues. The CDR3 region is CASSLLGTVTDTQYF. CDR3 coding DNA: TGTGCCAGCAGCTTATTAGGGACGGTCACAGATACGCAGTATTTT.

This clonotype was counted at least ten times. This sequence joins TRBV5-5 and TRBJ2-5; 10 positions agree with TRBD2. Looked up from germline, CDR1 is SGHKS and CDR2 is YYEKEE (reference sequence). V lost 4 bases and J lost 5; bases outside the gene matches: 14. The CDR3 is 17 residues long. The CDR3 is CASSPSLAGNLVETQYF. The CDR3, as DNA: TGTGCCAGCAGCCCCTCACTAGCGGGAAACCTCGTGGAGACCCAGTACTTC.

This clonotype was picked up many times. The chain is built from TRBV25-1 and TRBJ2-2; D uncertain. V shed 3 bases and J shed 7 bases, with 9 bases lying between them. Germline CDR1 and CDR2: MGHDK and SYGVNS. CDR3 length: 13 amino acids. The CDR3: CASSDHFLGELFF. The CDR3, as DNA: TGTGCCAGCAGTGACCATTTCCTCGGGGAGCTGTTTTTT.

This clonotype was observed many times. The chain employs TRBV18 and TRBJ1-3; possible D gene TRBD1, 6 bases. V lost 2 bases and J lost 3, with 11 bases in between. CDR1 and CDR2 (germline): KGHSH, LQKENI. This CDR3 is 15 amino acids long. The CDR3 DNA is TGTGCCAGCTCACCAACTCGGACAGTTGGAAACACCATATATTTT. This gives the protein CASSPTRTVGNTIYF.

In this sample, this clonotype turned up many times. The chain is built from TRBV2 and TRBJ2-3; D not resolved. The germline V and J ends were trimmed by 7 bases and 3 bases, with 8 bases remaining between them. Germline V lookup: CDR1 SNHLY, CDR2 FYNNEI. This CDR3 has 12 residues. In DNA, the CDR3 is TGTGCCAGCATGTGGGGTACAGATACGCAGTATTTT. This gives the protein CASMWGTDTQYF.

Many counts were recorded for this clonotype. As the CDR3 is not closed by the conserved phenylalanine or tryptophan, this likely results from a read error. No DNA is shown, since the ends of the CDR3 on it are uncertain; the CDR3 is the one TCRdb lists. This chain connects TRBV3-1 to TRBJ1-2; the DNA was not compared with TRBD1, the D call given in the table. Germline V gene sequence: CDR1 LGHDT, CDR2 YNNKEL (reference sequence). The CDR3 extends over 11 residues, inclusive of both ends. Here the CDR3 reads CASSQADSYFL.

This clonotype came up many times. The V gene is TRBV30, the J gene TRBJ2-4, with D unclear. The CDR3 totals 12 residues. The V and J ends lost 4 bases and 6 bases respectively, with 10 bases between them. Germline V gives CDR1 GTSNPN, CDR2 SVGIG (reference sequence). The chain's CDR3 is CAWNPERNIQYF. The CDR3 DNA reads TGTGCCTGGAACCCGGAACGAAACATTCAGTACTTC.

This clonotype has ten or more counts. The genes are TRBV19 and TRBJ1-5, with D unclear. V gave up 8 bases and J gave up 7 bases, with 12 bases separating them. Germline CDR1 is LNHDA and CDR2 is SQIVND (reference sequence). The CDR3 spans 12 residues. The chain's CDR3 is CASSQEIQPQHF. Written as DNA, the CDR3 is TGTGCCAGTTCCCAGGAGATCCAGCCCCAGCATTTT.

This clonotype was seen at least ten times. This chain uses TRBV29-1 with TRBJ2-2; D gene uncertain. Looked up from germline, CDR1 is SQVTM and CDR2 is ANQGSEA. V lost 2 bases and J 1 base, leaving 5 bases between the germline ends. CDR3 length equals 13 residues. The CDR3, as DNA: TGCAGCGTTGAAACCGAGAACACCGGGGAGCTGTTTTTT. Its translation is CSVETENTGELFF.

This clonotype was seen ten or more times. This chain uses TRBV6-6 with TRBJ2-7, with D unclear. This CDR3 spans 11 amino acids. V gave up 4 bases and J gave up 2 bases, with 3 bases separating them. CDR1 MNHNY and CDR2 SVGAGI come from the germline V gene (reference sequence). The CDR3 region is CASSFTYEQYF. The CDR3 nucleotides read TGTGCCAGCAGTTTTACCTACGAGCAGTACTTC.

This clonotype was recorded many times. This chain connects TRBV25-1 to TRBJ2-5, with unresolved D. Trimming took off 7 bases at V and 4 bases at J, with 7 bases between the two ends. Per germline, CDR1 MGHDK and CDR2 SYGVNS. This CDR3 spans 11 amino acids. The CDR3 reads CASKVTETQYF. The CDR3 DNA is TGTGCCAGCAAAGTGACAGAGACCCAGTACTTC.

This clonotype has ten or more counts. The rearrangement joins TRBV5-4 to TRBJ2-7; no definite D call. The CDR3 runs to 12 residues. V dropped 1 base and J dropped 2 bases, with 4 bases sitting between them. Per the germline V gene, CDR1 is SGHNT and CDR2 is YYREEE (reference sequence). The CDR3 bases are TGTGCCAGCAGCTTGCTACCCTACGAGCAGTACTTC. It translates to CASSLLPYEQYF.

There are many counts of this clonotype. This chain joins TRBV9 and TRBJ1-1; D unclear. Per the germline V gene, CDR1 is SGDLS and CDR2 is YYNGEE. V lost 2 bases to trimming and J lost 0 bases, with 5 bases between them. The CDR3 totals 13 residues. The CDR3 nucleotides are TGTGCCAGCAGCGTCACAGTGAACACTGAAGCTTTCTTT. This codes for CASSVTVNTEAFF.

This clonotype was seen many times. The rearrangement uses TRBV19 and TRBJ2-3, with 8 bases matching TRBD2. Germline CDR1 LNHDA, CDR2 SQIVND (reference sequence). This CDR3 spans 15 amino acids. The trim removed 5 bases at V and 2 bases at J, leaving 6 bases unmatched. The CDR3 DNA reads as TGTGCCAGTAGTCCCCTCGGGGGGGACACAGATACGCAGTATTTT. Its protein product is CASSPLGGDTDTQYF.

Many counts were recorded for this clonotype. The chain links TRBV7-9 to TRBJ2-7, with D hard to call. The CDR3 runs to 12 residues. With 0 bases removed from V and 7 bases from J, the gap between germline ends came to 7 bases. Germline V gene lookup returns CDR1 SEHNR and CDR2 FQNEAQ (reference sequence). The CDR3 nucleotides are TGTGCCAGCAGCTTAGCGGGCTTGGAGCAGTACTTC. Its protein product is CASSLAGLEQYF.

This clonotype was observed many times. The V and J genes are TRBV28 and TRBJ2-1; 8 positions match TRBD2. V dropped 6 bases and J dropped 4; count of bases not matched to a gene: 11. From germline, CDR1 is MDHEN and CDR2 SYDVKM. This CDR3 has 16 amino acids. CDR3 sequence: CASSPLSAGVYNEQFF. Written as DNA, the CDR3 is TGTGCCAGCAGCCCTCTATCAGCGGGAGTGTACAATGAGCAGTTCTTC.

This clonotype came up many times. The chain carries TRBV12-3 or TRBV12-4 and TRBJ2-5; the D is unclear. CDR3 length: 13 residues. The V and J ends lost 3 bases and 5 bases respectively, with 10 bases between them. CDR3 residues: CASSFWSGETQYF. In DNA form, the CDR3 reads TGTGCCAGCAGTTTTTGGAGTGGGGAGACCCAGTACTTC.

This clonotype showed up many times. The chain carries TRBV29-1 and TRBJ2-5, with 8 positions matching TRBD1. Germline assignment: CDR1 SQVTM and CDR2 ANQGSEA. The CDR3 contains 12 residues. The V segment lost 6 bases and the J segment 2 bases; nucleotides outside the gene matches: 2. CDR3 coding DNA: TGCAGCGTCAGGACAGGGCAAGAGACCCAGTACTTC. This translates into CSVRTGQETQYF.

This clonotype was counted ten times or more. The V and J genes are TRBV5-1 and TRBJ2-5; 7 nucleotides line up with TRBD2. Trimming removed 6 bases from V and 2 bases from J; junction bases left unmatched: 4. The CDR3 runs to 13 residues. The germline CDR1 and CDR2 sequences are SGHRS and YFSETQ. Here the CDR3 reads CASMLAAQETQYF. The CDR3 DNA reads TGCGCCAGCATGCTAGCGGCTCAAGAGACCCAGTACTTC.

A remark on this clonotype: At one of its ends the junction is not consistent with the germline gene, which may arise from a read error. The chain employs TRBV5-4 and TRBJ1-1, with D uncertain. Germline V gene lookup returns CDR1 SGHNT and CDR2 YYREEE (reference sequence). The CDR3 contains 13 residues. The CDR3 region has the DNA TGTGCCAGCACCTTGGTAGGTTACACTGAAGCTTTCTTT. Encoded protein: CASTLVGYTEAFF. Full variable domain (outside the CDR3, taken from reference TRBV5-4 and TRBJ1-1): ETGVTQSPTHLIKTRGQQVTLRCSSQSGHNTVSWYQQALGQGPQFIFQYYREEENGRGNFPPRFSGLQFPNYSSELNVNALELDDSALYLCASTLVGYTEAFFGQGTRLTVV.

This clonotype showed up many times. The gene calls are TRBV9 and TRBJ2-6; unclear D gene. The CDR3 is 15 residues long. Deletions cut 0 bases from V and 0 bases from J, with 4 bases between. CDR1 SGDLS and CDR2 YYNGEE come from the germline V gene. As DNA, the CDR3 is TGTGCCAGCAGCGTAGGTAACTCTGGGGCCAACGTCCTGACTTTC. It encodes CASSVGNSGANVLTF. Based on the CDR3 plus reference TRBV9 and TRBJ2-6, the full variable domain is DSGVTQTPKHLITATGQRVTLRCSPRSGDLSVYWYQQSLDQGLQFLIQYYNGEERAKGNILERFSAQQFPDLHSELNLSSLELGDSALYFCASSVGNSGANVLTFGAGSRLTVL.

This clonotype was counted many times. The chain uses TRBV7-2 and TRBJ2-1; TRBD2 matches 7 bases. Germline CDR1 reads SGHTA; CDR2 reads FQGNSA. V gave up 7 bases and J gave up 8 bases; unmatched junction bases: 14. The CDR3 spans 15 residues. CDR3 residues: CASKLAEFGGYEQFF. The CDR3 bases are TGTGCCAGCAAGCTAGCGGAATTCGGGGGGTATGAGCAGTTCTTC.

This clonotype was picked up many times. CDR3 DNA sequence: TGTGCCAGCAGCCCTGGACTAGCGGCCTACGAGCAGTACTTC. The encoded protein is CASSPGLAAYEQYF. The rearrangement links TRBV7-8 to TRBJ2-7; TRBD2 aligns across 10 bases. The CDR3 contains 14 residues. Looked up from germline, CDR1 is SGHVS and CDR2 is FQNEAQ. The trim removed 5 bases at V and 2 bases at J, leaving 3 bases unmatched.

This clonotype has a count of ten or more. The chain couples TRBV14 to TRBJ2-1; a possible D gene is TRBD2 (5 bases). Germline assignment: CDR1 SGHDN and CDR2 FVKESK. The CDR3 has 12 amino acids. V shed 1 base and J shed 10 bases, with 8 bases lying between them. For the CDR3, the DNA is TGTGCCAGCAGCCAAGCGGGAAACGAGCAGTTCTTC. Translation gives CASSQAGNEQFF.

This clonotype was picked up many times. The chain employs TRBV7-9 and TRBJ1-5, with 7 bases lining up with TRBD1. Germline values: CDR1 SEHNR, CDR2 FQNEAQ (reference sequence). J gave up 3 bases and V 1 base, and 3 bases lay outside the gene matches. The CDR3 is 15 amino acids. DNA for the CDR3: TGTGCCAGCAGCTTAGTGGGGACAGACAATCAGCCCCAGCATTTT. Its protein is CASSLVGTDNQPQHF.

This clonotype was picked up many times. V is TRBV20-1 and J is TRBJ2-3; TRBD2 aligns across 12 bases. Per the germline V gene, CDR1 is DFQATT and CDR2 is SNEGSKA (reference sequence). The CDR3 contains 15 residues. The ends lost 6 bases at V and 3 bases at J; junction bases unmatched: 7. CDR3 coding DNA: TGCAGTGCCATCTCTAGCGGGGGGGGTACAGATACGCAGTATTTT. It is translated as CSAISSGGGTDTQYF.

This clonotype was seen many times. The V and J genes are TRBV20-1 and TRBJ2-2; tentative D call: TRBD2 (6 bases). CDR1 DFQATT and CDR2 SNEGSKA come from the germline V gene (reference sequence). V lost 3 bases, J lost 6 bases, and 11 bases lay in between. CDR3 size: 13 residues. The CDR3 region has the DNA TGCAGTGCTAGTTCCAGGGAGGCCGGGGAGCTGTTTTTT. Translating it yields CSASSREAGELFF.

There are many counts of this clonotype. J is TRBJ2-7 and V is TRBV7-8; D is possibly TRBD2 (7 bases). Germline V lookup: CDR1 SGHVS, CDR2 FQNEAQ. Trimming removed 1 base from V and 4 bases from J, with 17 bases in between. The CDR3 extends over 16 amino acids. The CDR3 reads CASSLGGGLVLYEQYF. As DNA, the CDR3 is TGTGCCAGCAGCTTAGGGGGGGGCTTAGTCTTATACGAGCAGTACTTC.

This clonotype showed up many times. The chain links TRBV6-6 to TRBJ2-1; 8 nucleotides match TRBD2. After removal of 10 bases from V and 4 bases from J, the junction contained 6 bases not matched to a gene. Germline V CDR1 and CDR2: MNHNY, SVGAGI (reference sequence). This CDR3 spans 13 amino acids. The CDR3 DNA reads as TGTGCCACACAGCGGGAGTCGTACAATGAGCAGTTCTTC. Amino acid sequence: CATQRESYNEQFF.